Following are 4 T cell receptor beta chains from one sample sequenced in a study of regulatory T cells in long-lasting Graves disease. CDR3-region Arm-PCR and iRepertoire HTBI primers produced the TCR beta libraries. A single record per CDR3 protein comes from TCRdb applying MiXCR to the multiplex PCR reads. The sample yields a few hundred thousand distinct CDR3 sequences, approximately 25% seen once. Time point in this sample: persistent/refractory GD, antithyroid drugs over 5 years with positive TRAb. RNA isolated from PBMCs was used to make the TCR library. This material consisted of peripheral blood mononuclear cells (PBMCs), taken when the disease was refractory, from a patient treated with antithyroid drugs. The origin of the receptors is a middle-aged woman with Graves disease.

This clonotype was counted a few times. The junction differs from germline at one of its ends, possibly a read error. V gene TRBV14 combines with J gene TRBJ2-7; D is uncertain. The CDR3 consists of 12 residues. Germline CDR1 is SGHDN and CDR2 is FVKESK. The CDR3 nucleotides read TGTGCCAGCAGCCAAGAGTTCGAAGCTTGGGACTTC. Amino acids: CASSQEFEAWDF.

This clonotype occurred a few times. The chain couples TRBV30 to TRBJ2-7; D is ambiguous. CDR3 length: 13 residues. The germline V gene encodes CDR1 GTSNPN and CDR2 SVGIG (reference sequence). V was pared by 3 bases and J by 4 bases, with 13 bases between. The CDR3 DNA follows: TGTGCCTGGAGCCCCGGAGCTAATTACGAGCAGTACTTC. Translated, it gives CAWSPGANYEQYF.

This clonotype was picked up many times. The V gene is TRBV28, the J gene TRBJ1-2, with D unresolved. V was cut by 4 bases and J by 5 bases, with 11 bases left in between. In germline, CDR1 is MDHEN, CDR2 SYDVKM. The CDR3 loop spans 13 amino acids. The CDR3 here is CASSSAALYGYTF. The DNA for the CDR3 is TGTGCCAGCAGTTCCGCTGCCCTATATGGCTACACCTTC.

The V and J genes are TRBV3-1 and TRBJ2-1, with D tentatively TRBD2 (5 bases). This CDR3 spans 15 amino acids. CDR1 is LGHDT and CDR2 is YNNKEL in the germline V gene (reference sequence). The V and J ends lost 8 bases and 0 bases respectively, with 14 bases between them. CDR3 sequence (DNA): TGTGCCAGCGGAGCGGACCAGAACTCCTACAATGAGCAGTTCTTC. Encoded protein: CASGADQNSYNEQFF.